These 8 T cell receptor beta chains were all obtained from the same sample, sequenced in a study of OX40 agonist ivuxolimab in advanced cancers. TCRdb's copy holds only in-frame clones and misses some; the assay was immunoSEQ multiplex PCR. The sample records 55,000 to 65,000 clones, 70% to 90% being singletons. The input for sequencing was CD4+ or CD8+ T cells sorted from blood, taken in a trial of the OX40 agonist ivuxolimab. These receptors originate from an adult with an advanced solid tumor such as melanoma, head and neck, liver or kidney cancer.

This clone was seen more than once but under ten times. The chain has TRBV6-5 and TRBJ1-6, with 8 bases fitting TRBD1. Germline CDR1 MNHEY, CDR2 SVGAGI. The CDR3 contains 15 residues. Germline trimming cut 8 bases from V and 7 bases from J; bases unmatched to any gene: 10. The CDR3 loop reads CASGTGTGGNSPLHF. CDR3 coding DNA: TGTGCCAGCGGCACCGGGACAGGCGGGAATTCACCCCTCCACTTT.

This clone was detected once. The chain employs TRBV21-1 and TRBJ1-4. TRBV21-1 is noted as a pseudogene. This CDR3 spans 14 amino acids. The CDR3 region is CASSKAGGDEKLFF. CDR3 nucleotide sequence: TGTGCCAGCAGCAAAGCCGGGGGAGATGAAAAACTGTTTTTT.

This sequence joins TRBV6-1 and TRBJ1-1; TRBD1 agrees at 8 bases. V lost 6 bases and J lost 1; bases outside the gene matches: 7. The germline V gene has CDR1 MNHNS and CDR2 SASEGT. The CDR3 runs to 15 residues. The CDR3 loop reads CASRNGQGANTEAFF. The CDR3 DNA is TGTGCCAGCAGAAATGGACAGGGCGCGAACACTGAAGCTTTCTTT.

The V call is TRBV5-5, the J call TRBJ1-5; the D gene is possibly TRBD1 (5 bases). This CDR3 contains 17 residues. Germline lookup yields CDR1 SGHKS and CDR2 YYEKEE (reference sequence). The V and J ends lost 2 bases and 1 base respectively, with 16 bases between them. The CDR3 DNA follows: TGTGCCAGCAGCTTATACGGATCGGGGACGAGCAATCAGCCCCAGCATTTT. Translation: CASSLYGSGTSNQPQHF.

The J gene is TRBJ1-2, the V gene TRBV9; D might be TRBD1 (6 bases). The germline V gene encodes CDR1 SGDLS and CDR2 YYNGEE. The CDR3 loop spans 14 amino acids. Trimming removed 2 bases from V and 8 bases from J, with 16 bases in between. The CDR3, as DNA: TGTGCCAGCAGCGTCGGGGGGCAGGTTAGCGGCTACACCTTC. This codes for CASSVGGQVSGYTF.

The chain combines TRBV5-6 with TRBJ1-2, with 10 bases that match TRBD1. The germline gives CDR1 SGHDT, CDR2 YYEEEE. This CDR3 spans 14 amino acids. Germline trimming cut 2 bases from V and 6 bases from J; bases unmatched to any gene: 4. Written as DNA, the CDR3 is TGTGCCAGCAGCTTAGACAGGGGGCTTAATGGCTACACCTTC. Protein product: CASSLDRGLNGYTF. Together with reference TRBV5-6 and TRBJ1-2, the CDR3 gives the full variable domain: DAGVTQSPTHLIKTRGQQVTLRCSPKSGHDTVSWYQQALGQGPQFIFQYYEEEERQRGNFPDRFSGHQFPNYSSELNVNALLLGDSALYLCASSLDRGLNGYTFGSGTRLTVV.

The chain employs TRBV29-1 and TRBJ1-3; D call uncertain. The V end lost 7 bases, the J end lost 0 bases, and 10 bases lay between the germline ends. The CDR3 sequence is 13 residues long. Germline V gene data show CDR1 as SQVTM and CDR2 as ANQGSEA. The CDR3 loop reads CSGTMSSGNTIYF. The CDR3 DNA reads TGCAGCGGAACCATGAGCTCTGGAAACACCATATATTTT.

The chain combines TRBV12-5 with TRBJ1-3; D gene unclear. Germline values: CDR1 LGHNT, CDR2 FRNRAP. There are 11 residues in the CDR3. Trimming cost V 2 bases and J 7 bases, with 3 bases left between them. The CDR3 protein is CASGLRNTIYF. The CDR3 DNA is TGTGCTAGTGGTTTGAGGAACACCATATATTTT.